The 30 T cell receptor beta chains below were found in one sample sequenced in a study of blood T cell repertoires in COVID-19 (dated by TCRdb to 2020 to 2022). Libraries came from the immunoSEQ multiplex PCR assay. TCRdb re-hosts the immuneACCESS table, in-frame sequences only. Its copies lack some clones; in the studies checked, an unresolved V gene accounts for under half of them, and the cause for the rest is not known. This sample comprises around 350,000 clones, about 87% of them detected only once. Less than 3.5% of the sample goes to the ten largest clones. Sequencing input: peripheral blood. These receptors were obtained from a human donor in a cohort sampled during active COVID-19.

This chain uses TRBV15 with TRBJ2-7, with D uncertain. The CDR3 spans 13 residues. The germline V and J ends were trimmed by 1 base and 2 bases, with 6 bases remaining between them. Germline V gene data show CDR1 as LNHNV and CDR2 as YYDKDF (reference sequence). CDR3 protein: CATSRGRTYEQYF. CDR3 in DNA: TGTGCCACCAGCAGAGGGAGAACCTACGAGCAGTACTTC.

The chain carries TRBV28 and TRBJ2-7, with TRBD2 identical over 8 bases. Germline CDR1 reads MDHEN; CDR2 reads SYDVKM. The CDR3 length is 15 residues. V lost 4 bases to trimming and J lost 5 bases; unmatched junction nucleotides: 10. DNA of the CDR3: TGTGCCAGCAGTTCCCCAGCGGGAGTATCACACGAGCAGTACTTC. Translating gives CASSSPAGVSHEQYF.

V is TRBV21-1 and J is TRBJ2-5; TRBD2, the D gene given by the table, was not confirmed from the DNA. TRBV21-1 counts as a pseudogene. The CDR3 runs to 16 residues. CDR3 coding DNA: TGTGCCAGCAGCTCCCGAACGGCCCGGGTCATCGAGACCCAGTACTTC. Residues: CASSSRTARVIETQYF.

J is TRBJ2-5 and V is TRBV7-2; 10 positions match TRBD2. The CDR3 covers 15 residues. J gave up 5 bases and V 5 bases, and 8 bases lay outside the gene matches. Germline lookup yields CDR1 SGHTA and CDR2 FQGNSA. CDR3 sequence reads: CASSPQGLAEETQYF. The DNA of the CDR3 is TGTGCCAGCAGCCCACAAGGACTAGCGGAGGAGACCCAGTACTTC.

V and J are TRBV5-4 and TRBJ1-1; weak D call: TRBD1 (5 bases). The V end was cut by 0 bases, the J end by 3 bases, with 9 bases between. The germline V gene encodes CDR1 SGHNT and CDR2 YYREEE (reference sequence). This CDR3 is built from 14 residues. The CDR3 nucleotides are TGTGCCAGCAGCTTGGAGTGGGGGGACACTGAAGCTTTCTTT. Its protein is CASSLEWGDTEAFF.

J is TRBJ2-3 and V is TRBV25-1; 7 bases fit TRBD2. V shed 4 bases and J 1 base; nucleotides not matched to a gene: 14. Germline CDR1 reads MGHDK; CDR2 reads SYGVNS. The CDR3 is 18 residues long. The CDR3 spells CASSGSSLAEMGTDTQYF. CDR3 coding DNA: TGTGCCAGCAGTGGAAGCTCGCTAGCGGAAATGGGCACAGATACGCAGTATTTT.

CDR3 protein: CASGRHTDTQYF. In DNA, the CDR3 is TGTGCCAGTGGCAGGCACACAGATACGCAGTATTTT. J is TRBJ2-3 and V is TRBV6-5, with D unclear. This CDR3 spans 12 amino acids. With 9 bases removed from V and 2 bases from J, the gap between germline ends came to 9 bases. Germline values: CDR1 MNHEY, CDR2 SVGAGI.

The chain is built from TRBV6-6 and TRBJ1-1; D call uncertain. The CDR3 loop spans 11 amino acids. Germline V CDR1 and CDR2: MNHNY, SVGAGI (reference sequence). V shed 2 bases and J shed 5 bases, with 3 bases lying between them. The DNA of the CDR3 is TGTGCCAGCAGTTACCCTACTGAAGCTTTCTTT. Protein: CASSYPTEAFF.

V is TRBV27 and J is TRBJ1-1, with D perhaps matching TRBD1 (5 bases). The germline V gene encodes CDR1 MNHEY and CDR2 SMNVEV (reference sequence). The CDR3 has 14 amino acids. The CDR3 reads CASSPQAVYTEAFF. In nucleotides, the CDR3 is TGTGCATCATCCCCACAGGCCGTTTACACTGAAGCTTTCTTT.

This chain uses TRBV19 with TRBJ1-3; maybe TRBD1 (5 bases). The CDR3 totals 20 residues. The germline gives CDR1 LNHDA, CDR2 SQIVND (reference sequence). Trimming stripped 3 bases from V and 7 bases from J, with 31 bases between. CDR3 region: CASSISRLGPAGTPGNTIYF. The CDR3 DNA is TGTGCCAGTAGTATCTCCCGGCTGGGGCCGGCAGGGACTCCCGGGAACACCATATATTTT.

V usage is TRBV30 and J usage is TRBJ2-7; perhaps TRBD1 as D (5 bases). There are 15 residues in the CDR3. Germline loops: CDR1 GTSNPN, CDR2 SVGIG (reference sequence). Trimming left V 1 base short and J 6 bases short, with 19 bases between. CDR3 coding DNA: TGTGCCTGGAGTGCCAATCTCGCGCAGGGCACCGAGCAGTACTTC. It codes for CAWSANLAQGTEQYF.

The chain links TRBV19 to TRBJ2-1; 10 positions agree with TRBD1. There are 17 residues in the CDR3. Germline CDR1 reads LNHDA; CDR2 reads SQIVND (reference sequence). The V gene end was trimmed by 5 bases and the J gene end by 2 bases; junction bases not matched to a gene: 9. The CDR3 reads CASSPGPGTGAYNEQFF. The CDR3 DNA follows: TGTGCCAGTAGTCCGGGCCCCGGGACAGGGGCCTACAATGAGCAGTTCTTC.

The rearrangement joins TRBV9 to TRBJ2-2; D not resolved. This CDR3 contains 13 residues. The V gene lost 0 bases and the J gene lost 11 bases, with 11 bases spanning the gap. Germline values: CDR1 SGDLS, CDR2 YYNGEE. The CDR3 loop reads CASSVGPAFELFF. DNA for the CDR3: TGTGCCAGCAGCGTAGGGCCCGCTTTCGAGCTGTTTTTT.

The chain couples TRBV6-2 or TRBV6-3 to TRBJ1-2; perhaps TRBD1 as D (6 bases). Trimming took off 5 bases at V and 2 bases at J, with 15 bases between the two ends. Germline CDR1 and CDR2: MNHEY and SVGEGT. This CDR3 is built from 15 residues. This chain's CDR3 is CASSTRGLKNYGYTF. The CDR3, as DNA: TGTGCCAGCAGTACGCGGGGGCTCAAAAACTATGGCTACACCTTC.

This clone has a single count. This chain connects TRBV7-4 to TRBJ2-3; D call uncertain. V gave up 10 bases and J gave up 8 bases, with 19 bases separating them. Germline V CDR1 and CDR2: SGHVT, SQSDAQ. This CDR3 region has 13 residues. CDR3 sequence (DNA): TGTGCCACCCGCCACTTCAACGCAGGTACGCAGTATTTT. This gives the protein CATRHFNAGTQYF.

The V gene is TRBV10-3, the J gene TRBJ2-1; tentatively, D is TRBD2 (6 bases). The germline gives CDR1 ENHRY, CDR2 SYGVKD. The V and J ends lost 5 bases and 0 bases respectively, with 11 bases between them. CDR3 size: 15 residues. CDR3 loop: CAISPVTSSYNEQFF. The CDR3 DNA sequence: TGTGCCATCAGTCCTGTGACTAGCTCCTACAATGAGCAGTTCTTC.

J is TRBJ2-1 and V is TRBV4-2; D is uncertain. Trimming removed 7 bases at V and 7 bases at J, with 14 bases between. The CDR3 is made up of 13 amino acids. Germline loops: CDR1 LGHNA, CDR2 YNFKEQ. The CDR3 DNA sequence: TGTGCCAGCAAACTCCTCGGCGGTAATGAGCAGTTCTTC. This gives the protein CASKLLGGNEQFF.

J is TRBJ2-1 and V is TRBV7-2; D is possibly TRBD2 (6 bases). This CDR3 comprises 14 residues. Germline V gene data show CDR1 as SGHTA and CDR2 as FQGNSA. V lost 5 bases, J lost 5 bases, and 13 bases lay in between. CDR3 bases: TGTGCCAGCAGCACCCCCCGGGGGAACAATGAGCAGTTCTTC. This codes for CASSTPRGNNEQFF.

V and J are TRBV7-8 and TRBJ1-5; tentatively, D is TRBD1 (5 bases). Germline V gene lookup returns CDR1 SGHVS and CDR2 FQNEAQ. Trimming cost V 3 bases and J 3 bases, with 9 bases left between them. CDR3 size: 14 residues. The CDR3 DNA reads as TGTGCCAGCAGCTTGAGCAGGGACAATCAGCCCCAGCATTTT. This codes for CASSLSRDNQPQHF.

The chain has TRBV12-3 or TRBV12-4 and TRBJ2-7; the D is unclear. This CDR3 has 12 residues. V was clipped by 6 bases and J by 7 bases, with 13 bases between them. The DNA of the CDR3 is TGTGCCAGCAGCCGTATGTCGAGAGAGCAGTACTTC. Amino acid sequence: CASSRMSREQYF.

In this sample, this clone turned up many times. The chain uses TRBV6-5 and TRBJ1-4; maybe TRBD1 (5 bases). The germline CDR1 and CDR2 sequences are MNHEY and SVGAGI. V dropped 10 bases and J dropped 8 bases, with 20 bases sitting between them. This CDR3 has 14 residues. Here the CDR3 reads CATTSGGVGEKLFF. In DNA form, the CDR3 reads TGTGCCACTACTTCCGGGGGGGTAGGAGAAAAACTGTTTTTT.

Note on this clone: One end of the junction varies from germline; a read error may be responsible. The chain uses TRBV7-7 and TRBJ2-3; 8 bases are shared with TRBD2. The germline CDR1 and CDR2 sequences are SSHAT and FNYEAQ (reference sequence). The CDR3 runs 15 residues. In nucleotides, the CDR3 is TGTGCTAGCAGCCCCGGGACTAGTTACGAGGATACGCAGTATTTT. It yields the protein CASSPGTSYEDTQYF.

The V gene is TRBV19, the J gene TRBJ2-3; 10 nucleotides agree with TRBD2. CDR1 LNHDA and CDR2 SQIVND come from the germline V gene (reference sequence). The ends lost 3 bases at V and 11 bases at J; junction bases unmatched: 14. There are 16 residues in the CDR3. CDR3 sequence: CASSIRSSGGFWEQYF. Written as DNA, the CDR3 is TGTGCCAGTAGTATCCGGAGTAGCGGGGGGTTTTGGGAGCAGTATTTT. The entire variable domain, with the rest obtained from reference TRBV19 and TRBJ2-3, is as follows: DGGITQSPKYLFRKEGQNVTLSCEQNLNHDAMYWYRQDPGQGLRLIYYSQIVNDFQKGDIAEGYSVSREKKESFPLTVTSAQKNPTAFYLCASSIRSSGGFWEQYFGPGTRLTVL.

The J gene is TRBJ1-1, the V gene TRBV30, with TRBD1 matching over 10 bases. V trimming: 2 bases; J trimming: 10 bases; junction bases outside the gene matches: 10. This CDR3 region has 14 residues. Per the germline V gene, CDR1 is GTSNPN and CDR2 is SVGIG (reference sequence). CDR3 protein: CAWSRDRGVFGAFF. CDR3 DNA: TGTGCCTGGAGTAGGGACAGGGGAGTATTCGGAGCTTTCTTT.

The CDR3 sequence: CASGAPTQPQHF. The CDR3 region has the DNA TGTGCTAGTGGCGCCCCTACTCAGCCCCAGCATTTT. The rearrangement links TRBV12-5 to TRBJ1-5, with D unclear. V lost 6 bases and J lost 6, with 9 bases in between. Germline CDR1 and CDR2: LGHNT and FRNRAP. The CDR3 is 12 residues long.

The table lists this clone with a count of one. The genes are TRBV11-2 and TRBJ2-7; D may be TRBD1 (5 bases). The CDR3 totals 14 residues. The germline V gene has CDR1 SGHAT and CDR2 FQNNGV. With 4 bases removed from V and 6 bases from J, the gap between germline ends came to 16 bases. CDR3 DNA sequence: TGTGCCAGCAGCTCTCTCTCAGGGTTGGGCGAGCAGTACTTC. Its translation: CASSSLSGLGEQYF.

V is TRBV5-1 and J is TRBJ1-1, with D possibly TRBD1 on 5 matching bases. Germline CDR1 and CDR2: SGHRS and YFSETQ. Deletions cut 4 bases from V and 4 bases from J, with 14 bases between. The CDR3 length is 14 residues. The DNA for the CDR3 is TGCGCCAGCAGCCCAAGGGGAGGCAGCACTGAAGCTTTCTTT. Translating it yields CASSPRGGSTEAFF.

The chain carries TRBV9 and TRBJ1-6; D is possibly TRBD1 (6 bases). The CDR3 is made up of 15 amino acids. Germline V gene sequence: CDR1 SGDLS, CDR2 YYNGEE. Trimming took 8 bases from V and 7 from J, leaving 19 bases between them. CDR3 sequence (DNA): TGTGCCAGTACCCCTACGGGACACCTCAATTCACCCCTCCACTTT. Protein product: CASTPTGHLNSPLHF.

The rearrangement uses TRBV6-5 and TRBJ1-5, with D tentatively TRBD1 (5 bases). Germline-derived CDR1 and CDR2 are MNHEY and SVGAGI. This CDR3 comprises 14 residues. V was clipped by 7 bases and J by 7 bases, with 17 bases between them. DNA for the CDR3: TGTGCCAGCACCTTAGGGAGGGGTGAGCAGCCCCAGCATTTT. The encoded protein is CASTLGRGEQPQHF.

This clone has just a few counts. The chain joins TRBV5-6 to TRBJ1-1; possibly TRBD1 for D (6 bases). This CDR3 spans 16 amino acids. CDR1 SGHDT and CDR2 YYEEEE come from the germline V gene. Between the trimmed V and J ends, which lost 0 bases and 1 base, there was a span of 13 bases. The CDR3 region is CASSLVGVGGNTEAFF. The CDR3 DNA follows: TGTGCCAGCAGCTTGGTTGGGGTAGGGGGGAACACTGAAGCTTTCTTT.